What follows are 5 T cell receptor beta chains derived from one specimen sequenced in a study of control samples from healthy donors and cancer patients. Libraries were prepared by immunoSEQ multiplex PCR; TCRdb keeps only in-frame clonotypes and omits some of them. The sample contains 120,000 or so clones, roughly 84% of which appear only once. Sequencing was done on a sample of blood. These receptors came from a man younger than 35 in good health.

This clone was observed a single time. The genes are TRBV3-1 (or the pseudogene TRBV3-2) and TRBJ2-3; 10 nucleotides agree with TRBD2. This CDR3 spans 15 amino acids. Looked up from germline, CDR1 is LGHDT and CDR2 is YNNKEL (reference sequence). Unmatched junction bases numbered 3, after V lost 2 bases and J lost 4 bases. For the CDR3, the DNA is TGTGCCAGCAGCCAAAACCTAGCGGGAGCAGATACGCAGTATTTT. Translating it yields CASSQNLAGADTQYF.

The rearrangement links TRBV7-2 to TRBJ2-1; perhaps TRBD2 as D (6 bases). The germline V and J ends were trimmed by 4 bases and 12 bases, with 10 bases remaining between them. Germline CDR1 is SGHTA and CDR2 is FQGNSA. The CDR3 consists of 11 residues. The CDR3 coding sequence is TGTGCCAGCAGCTCCCCAGCGGGGCAGTTCTTC. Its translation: CASSSPAGQFF.

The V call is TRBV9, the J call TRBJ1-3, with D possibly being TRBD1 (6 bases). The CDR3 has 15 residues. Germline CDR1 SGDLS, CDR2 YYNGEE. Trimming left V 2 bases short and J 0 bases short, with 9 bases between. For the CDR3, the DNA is TGTGCCAGCAGCGTTGGGGGCGGCTCTGGAAACACCATATATTTT. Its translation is CASSVGGGSGNTIYF.

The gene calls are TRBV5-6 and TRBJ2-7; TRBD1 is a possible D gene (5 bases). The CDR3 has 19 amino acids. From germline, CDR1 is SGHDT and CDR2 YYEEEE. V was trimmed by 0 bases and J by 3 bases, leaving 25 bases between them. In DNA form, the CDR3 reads TGTGCCAGCAGCTTGGTACAGGTCCCAGGAAAGGGTACGGACTACGAGCAGTACTTC. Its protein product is CASSLVQVPGKGTDYEQYF. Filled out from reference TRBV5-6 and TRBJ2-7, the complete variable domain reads DAGVTQSPTHLIKTRGQQVTLRCSPKSGHDTVSWYQQALGQGPQFIFQYYEEEERQRGNFPDRFSGHQFPNYSSELNVNALLLGDSALYLCASSLVQVPGKGTDYEQYFGPGTRLTVT.

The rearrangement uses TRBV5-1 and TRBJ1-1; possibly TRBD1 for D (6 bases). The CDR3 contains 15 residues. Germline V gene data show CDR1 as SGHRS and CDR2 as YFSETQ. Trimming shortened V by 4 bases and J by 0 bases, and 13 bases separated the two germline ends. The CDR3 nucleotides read TGCGCCAGCAGCCTCACAGGGAATATGAACACTGAAGCTTTCTTT. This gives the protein CASSLTGNMNTEAFF.